Listed below are T cell receptor beta chains from one sample, sequenced in a study of T-cell memory formation after mild COVID-19. TCRdb re-analysed the 5' RACE reads in MiXCR, keeping a single row per CDR3 protein. The profile shows about 340,000 distinct CDR3 sequences, more than 15% of them singletons. Material for sequencing was PBMCs or a T cell subset sorted from them (not recorded which). These receptors all stem from a man younger than 35 who had mild COVID-19 (a few samples of this study predate the infection). Cell type and time point are not known. Each CDR3 is given with its conserved first and last residue. Fields, in order: J gene, D gene, clone size, V gene, CDR3 DNA, CDR3 protein. D genes are given only for firm matches. Expanded clones are given a class, and other clones once, few, many or no size at all.

J: TRBJ1-1
D: -
size: -
V: TRBV20-1
DNA: TGCAGTGCTAGAGGGGGTCGGGACATAGATAACACTGAAGCTTTCTTT
CDR3: CSARGGRDIDNTEAFF

J: TRBJ2-3
D: -
size: many
V: TRBV5-1
DNA: TGCGCCAGCAGCTTGGGTTCCATTAGCACAGATACGCAGTATTTT
CDR3: CASSLGSISTDTQYF

J: TRBJ1-5
D: -
size: few
V: TRBV18
DNA: TGTGCCAGCTCACCATTGGGGGATAATCAGCCCCAGCATTTT
CDR3: CASSPLGDNQPQHF

J: TRBJ2-1
D: TRBD2
size: few
V: TRBV11-3
DNA: TGTGCCAGCAGCTTGCGAGCGGGGGGTCCACATAACAATGAGCAGTTCTTC
CDR3: CASSLRAGGPHNNEQFF

J: TRBJ2-1
D: -
size: -
V: TRBV6-5
DNA: TGTGCCAGCAGTTACTTCGCTTCCAATGAGCAGTTCTTC
CDR3: CASSYFASNEQFF

J: TRBJ2-3
D: TRBD1
size: -
V: TRBV12-3/TRBV12-4
DNA: TGTGCCAGCTCGACACAGGGGACCCTCACAGATACGCAGTATTTT
CDR3: CASSTQGTLTDTQYF

J: TRBJ2-7
D: TRBD2
size: -
V: TRBV6-6
DNA: TGTGCCAGCAGTTGGGCCCGCGGGGGGCTGACGTGGATTAGGGACTACGAGCAGTACTTC
CDR3: CASSWARGGLTWIRDYEQYF

J: TRBJ2-1
D: -
size: -
V: TRBV7-8
DNA: TGTGCCAGCAGCATCTCATGGGACAATGAGCAGTTCTTC
CDR3: CASSISWDNEQFF

J: TRBJ1-1
D: -
size: few
V: TRBV7-8
DNA: TGTGCCAGCAGCTTAGGCTCCTCCCGCGGCACTGAAGCTTTCTTT
CDR3: CASSLGSSRGTEAFF

J: TRBJ2-5
D: -
size: many
V: TRBV10-2
DNA: TGCGCCAGCAGTTCCGACAGTAGGGAGACCCAGTACTTC
CDR3: CASSSDSRETQYF

J: TRBJ1-2
D: TRBD1
size: -
V: TRBV28
DNA: TGTGCCAGCAGCCCCCATGGGGACAGGGTCGGCTACACCTTC
CDR3: CASSPHGDRVGYTF

J: TRBJ2-2
D: TRBD2
size: few
V: TRBV9
DNA: TGTGCCAGCAGCGCCGGGACTAGCGACGCCGGGGAGCTGTTTTTT
CDR3: CASSAGTSDAGELFF

J: TRBJ2-3
D: -
size: few
V: TRBV20-1
DNA: TGCAGTGCTAAACCGGGGGCATCTAGCACAGATACGCAGTATTTT
CDR3: CSAKPGASSTDTQYF

J: TRBJ1-4
D: -
size: few
V: TRBV5-3
DNA: TGTGCCAGAAGCTTGGTAGCAACAACTAATGAAAAACTGTTTTTT
CDR3: CARSLVATTNEKLFF

J: TRBJ1-2
D: -
size: few
V: TRBV5-5
DNA: TGTGCCAGCAGCTTTACGGGGGTTGATGGCTACACCTTC
CDR3: CASSFTGVDGYTF

J: TRBJ1-1
D: TRBD1
size: -
V: TRBV18
DNA: TGTGCCAGCTCACCTAAGACAGGGGTTTATAGCATGAACACTGAAGCTTTCTTT
CDR3: CASSPKTGVYSMNTEAFF

J: TRBJ2-5
D: -
size: -
V: TRBV7-8
DNA: TGTGCCAGCAGCTTAAGGCCACTTACGGGGGAGACCCAGTACTTC
CDR3: CASSLRPLTGETQYF

J: TRBJ2-3
D: -
size: few
V: TRBV5-1
DNA: TGCGCCAGCAGCAGCGGACCTGGGGGCACAGATACGCAGTATTTT
CDR3: CASSSGPGGTDTQYF

J: TRBJ2-5
D: -
size: -
V: TRBV5-1
DNA: TGCGCCAGCAGCCAAGGGGCCTCGGAGGTAGAGACCCAGTACTTC
CDR3: CASSQGASEVETQYF

J: TRBJ1-1
D: -
size: few
V: TRBV20-1
DNA: TGCAGTGCCGGGGGACAACAGAACACTGAAGCTTTCTTT
CDR3: CSAGGQQNTEAFF

J: TRBJ2-5
D: TRBD2
size: -
V: TRBV5-6
DNA: TGTGCCAGCAGCCGGAGACTAGCCGGGCAAGAGACCCAGTACTTC
CDR3: CASSRRLAGQETQYF

J: TRBJ1-5
D: -
size: few
V: TRBV20-1
DNA: TGCAGTGCTAGACCCCCGGCAGGAGGCAATCAGCCCCAGCATTTT
CDR3: CSARPPAGGNQPQHF

J: TRBJ1-5
D: -
size: few
V: TRBV7-2
DNA: TGTGCCAGCAGCTTAGTCAGTAGCAATCAGCCCCAGCATTTT
CDR3: CASSLVSSNQPQHF

J: TRBJ2-3
D: -
size: -
V: TRBV6-2/TRBV6-3
DNA: TGTGCCAGCTGTATGATCGAGGGAGATACGCAGTATTTT
CDR3: CASCMIEGDTQYF

J: TRBJ1-2
D: TRBD1
size: few
V: TRBV5-1
DNA: TGCGCCAGCAGCCCGGGACAGGGGGTTGACGGCTACACCTTC
CDR3: CASSPGQGVDGYTF

J: TRBJ2-1
D: -
size: -
V: TRBV6-5
DNA: TGTGCCAGCAGTTACAAGAGAACCTACAATGAGCAGTTCTTC
CDR3: CASSYKRTYNEQFF

J: TRBJ1-6
D: TRBD1
size: few
V: TRBV7-2
DNA: TGTGCCAGCAGCTCCATGACAGGGGATTTGACACCCCTCCACTTT
CDR3: CASSSMTGDLTPLHF

J: TRBJ2-5
D: TRBD1
size: many
V: TRBV5-1
DNA: TGCGCCAGCAGCTCACAGGGGGGAGAGACCCAGTACTTC
CDR3: CASSSQGGETQYF

J: TRBJ1-3
D: TRBD1
size: -
V: TRBV2
DNA: TGTGCCAGCAGTGGCCCCGGGACAGGGGCTAAAGGAAACACCATATATTTT
CDR3: CASSGPGTGAKGNTIYF

J: TRBJ2-1
D: TRBD2
size: few
V: TRBV5-1
DNA: TGCGCCAGCAGCTTTGGGGCGGGGGGCCAATACAATGAGCAGTTCTTC
CDR3: CASSFGAGGQYNEQFF

J: TRBJ2-7
D: -
size: once
V: TRBV2
DNA: TGTGCCAGCAGTGAGCCGTTCCGCAGCTCCTACGAGCAGTACTTC
CDR3: CASSEPFRSSYEQYF

J: TRBJ2-1
D: TRBD1
size: few
V: TRBV5-1
DNA: TGCGCCAGCAGCTTGGTCCAGGGGGCCGCTAATGATGAGCAGTTCTTC
CDR3: CASSLVQGAANDEQFF

J: TRBJ2-5
D: TRBD1
size: -
V: TRBV29-1
DNA: TGCAGCGTTGGTCGGGACAGCCAAGAGACCCAGTACTTC
CDR3: CSVGRDSQETQYF

J: TRBJ2-5
D: -
size: -
V: TRBV12-3/TRBV12-4
DNA: TGTGCCAGCAGTCAGATCGGGATAGGCGAGTCCCAGTACTTC
CDR3: CASSQIGIGESQYF

J: TRBJ1-5
D: -
size: few
V: TRBV30
DNA: TGTGCCTGGAGTGTAAGGGTTGGCAATCAGCCCCAGCATTTT
CDR3: CAWSVRVGNQPQHF

J: TRBJ1-5
D: -
size: few
V: TRBV9
DNA: TGTGCCAGCAGCGCCCTGGGGGTGAGCAATCAGCCCCAGCATTTT
CDR3: CASSALGVSNQPQHF

J: TRBJ2-3
D: TRBD2
size: few
V: TRBV6-6
DNA: TGTGCCAGCAGGTCTAGCGGGGTTGGCACAGATACGCAGTATTTT
CDR3: CASRSSGVGTDTQYF

J: TRBJ2-2
D: -
size: -
V: TRBV4-1
DNA: TGCGCCAGCAGCCGGCACCCGGGGGACACCGGGGAGCTGTTTTTT
CDR3: CASSRHPGDTGELFF

J: TRBJ2-6
D: -
size: -
V: TRBV7-6
DNA: TGTGCCAGCAGCTACAGAGCTTCGGGGGCCAACGTCCTGACTTTC
CDR3: CASSYRASGANVLTF

J: TRBJ2-7
D: -
size: few
V: TRBV18
DNA: TGTGCCAGCTCACCAACTGAGGGGGAGCAGTACTTC
CDR3: CASSPTEGEQYF

J: TRBJ2-2
D: -
size: -
V: TRBV9
DNA: TGTGCCAGCTCGGAGCAGGGTGGGATAAACACCGGGGAGCTGTTTTTT
CDR3: CASSEQGGINTGELFF

J: TRBJ2-2
D: -
size: many
V: TRBV3-1
DNA: TGTGCCAGCAGCCAAGACGGTGCCGGGGAGCTGTTTTTT
CDR3: CASSQDGAGELFF

J: TRBJ2-3
D: TRBD1
size: -
V: TRBV24-1
DNA: TGTGCCACCGAGGGACAGACCACAGATACGCAGTATTTT
CDR3: CATEGQTTDTQYF

J: TRBJ2-2
D: TRBD1
size: -
V: TRBV5-8
DNA: TGTGCCAGCCAAGGACAGGGAGGCACCGGGGAGCTGTTTTTT
CDR3: CASQGQGGTGELFF

J: TRBJ2-3
D: TRBD1
size: few
V: TRBV24-1
DNA: TGTGCCACCAGTGACCTGACAGGGGGCACAGATACGCAGTATTTT
CDR3: CATSDLTGGTDTQYF

J: TRBJ2-5
D: -
size: few
V: TRBV11-2
DNA: TGTGCCAGCGAGGAAAACCAAGAGACCCAGTACTTC
CDR3: CASEENQETQYF

J: TRBJ2-5
D: -
size: -
V: TRBV5-1
DNA: TGCGCCAGCAGCTTGCGGGGGACAGAGACCCAGTACTTC
CDR3: CASSLRGTETQYF

J: TRBJ1-1
D: -
size: once
V: TRBV29-1
DNA: TGCAGCGGGGGTTTATCTTCGGGGTTTGAAGCTTTCTTT
CDR3: CSGGLSSGFEAFF

J: TRBJ2-3
D: -
size: many
V: TRBV20-1
DNA: TGCAGTGCGCCGGGCCGGGATCTGGGTACAGATACGCAGTATTTT
CDR3: CSAPGRDLGTDTQYF

J: TRBJ2-1
D: TRBD1
size: -
V: TRBV4-1
DNA: TGCGCCAGCAGCCAACGCCTAACAGGGGGCTCCTACAATGAGCAGTTCTTC
CDR3: CASSQRLTGGSYNEQFF

J: TRBJ2-1
D: -
size: -
V: TRBV7-2
DNA: TGTGCCAGCAGCTTAGGGGGGGCCTGGTACAATGAGCAGTTCTTC
CDR3: CASSLGGAWYNEQFF

J: TRBJ1-1
D: -
size: -
V: TRBV3-1
DNA: TGTGCCAGCAGACAAAGGACAGCCACTGAAGCTTTCTTT
CDR3: CASRQRTATEAFF

J: TRBJ2-5
D: -
size: few
V: TRBV5-6
DNA: TGTGCCAGCAGCACCTACGGACCCCGGATTTTGTACCAAGAGACCCAGTACTTC
CDR3: CASSTYGPRILYQETQYF

J: TRBJ2-5
D: TRBD2
size: many
V: TRBV6-6
DNA: TGTGCCAGCAGTTACTTCCGGCCAGCGGGGGGCCCTCAAGAGACCCAGTACTTC
CDR3: CASSYFRPAGGPQETQYF

J: TRBJ2-3
D: -
size: -
V: TRBV4-2
DNA: TGTGCCAGCAGCCAAAGTCCCGTGAGCACAGATACGCAGTATTTT
CDR3: CASSQSPVSTDTQYF

J: TRBJ1-1
D: -
size: few
V: TRBV6-5
DNA: TGTGCCAGCAGTTCCCCAGTTGAAGCTTTCTTT
CDR3: CASSSPVEAFF

J: TRBJ2-6
D: -
size: -
V: TRBV18
DNA: TGTGCCAGCTCAGCCGTCTCTGGGGCCAACGTCCTGACTTTC
CDR3: CASSAVSGANVLTF

J: TRBJ2-3
D: -
size: -
V: TRBV29-1
DNA: TGCAGCGTTGAAGAGGGTCAGCTAGGTTTCACAGATACGCAGTATTTT
CDR3: CSVEEGQLGFTDTQYF

J: TRBJ2-7
D: -
size: many
V: TRBV15
DNA: TGTGCCACCAGCAGAGTCGGAGGTGCAGGGGTCGAGCAGTACTTC
CDR3: CATSRVGGAGVEQYF

J: TRBJ2-1
D: -
size: -
V: TRBV27
DNA: TGTGCCAGCAGTACAGCGGGTCCGACGGAGGAGCAGTTCTTC
CDR3: CASSTAGPTEEQFF